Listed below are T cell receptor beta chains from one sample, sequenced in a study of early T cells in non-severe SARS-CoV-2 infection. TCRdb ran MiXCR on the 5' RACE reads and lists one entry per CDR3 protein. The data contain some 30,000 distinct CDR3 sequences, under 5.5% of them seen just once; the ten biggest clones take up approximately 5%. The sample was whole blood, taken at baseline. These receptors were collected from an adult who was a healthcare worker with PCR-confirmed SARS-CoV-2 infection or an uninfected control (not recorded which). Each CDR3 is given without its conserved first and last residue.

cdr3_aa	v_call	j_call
ASSLMAGERSYEQF	TRBV12-3/TRBV12-4	TRBJ2-1
ASSSWEDTQY	TRBV11-3	TRBJ2-3
ASSLSAGQGVYGYT	TRBV27	TRBJ1-2
ASSFQQGQIMNTGELF	TRBV7-3	TRBJ2-2
ASSLQRGVSSKDTQY	TRBV12-3/TRBV12-4	TRBJ2-3
ASSPADPRPGYNEQF	TRBV18	TRBJ2-1
AISESAGDSPLH	TRBV10-3	TRBJ1-6
ASRASGGQSSYEQY	TRBV28	TRBJ2-7
ASSKPRNQPQH	TRBV21-1	TRBJ1-5
ASCLVRTEAF	TRBV28	TRBJ1-1
SVERGATTDTQY	TRBV29-1	TRBJ2-3
SAYTGGQADTQY	TRBV20-1	TRBJ2-3
SARGGTDNQPQH	TRBV20-1	TRBJ1-5
ASSYSPGWSTDTQY	TRBV6-2/TRBV6-3	TRBJ2-3
ASSRIPRQGNYEQY	TRBV7-8	TRBJ2-7
ASSSDGAQPQH	TRBV7-9	TRBJ1-5
ASSANRDTQY	TRBV12-3/TRBV12-4	TRBJ2-3
ASSPSRLSLGGELF	TRBV7-3	TRBJ2-2
ASTPDSNSYEQY	TRBV12-3/TRBV12-4	TRBJ2-7
AITTDRFGSYEQY	TRBV10-3	TRBJ2-7
ASSSERREQY	TRBV21-1	TRBJ2-7
ASGLVRGLIYNEQF	TRBV12-5	TRBJ2-1
ASSPRAGAGDTEAF	TRBV18	TRBJ1-1
ASSPRGLAGGYEQY	TRBV7-6	TRBJ2-7
ASKRRNSYEQY	TRBV23-1	TRBJ2-7
SARVWQAYNEQF	TRBV20-1	TRBJ2-1
SAGQGQSSYNEQF	TRBV20-1	TRBJ2-1